This TCR beta chain is drawn from a study of PD-L1 blockade in urothelial cancer. This table comes from immunoSEQ multiplex PCR, and its TCRdb copy is limited to in-frame clones, with some not included. Among about 100,000 clones listed, around 85% were seen once. Deletions cut 0 bases from V and 0 bases from J, with 10 bases between. Germline CDR1 and CDR2: SGHNT and YYREEE (reference sequence). The CDR3 spans 15 residues. The sample was PBMCs, taken around atezolizumab (anti-PD-L1) treatment. The receptor was isolated from a man aged 45-65 years with urothelial cancer. The chain links TRBV5-4 to TRBJ2-7; D is uncertain. The CDR3 nucleotides are TGTGCCAGCAGCTTGGCACAATACGACTCCTACGAGCAGTACTTC. Translated, it gives CASSLAQYDSYEQYF.